These 23 T cell receptor beta chains share one sample of origin, sequenced in a study of cytomegalovirus exposure and HLA in healthy donors. Researchers ran the PCR with 60 Vbeta and 13 Jbeta primers. The protocol was immunoSEQ multiplex PCR, while the TCRdb copy is restricted to in-frame clones and leaves out a portion. Of approximately 130,000 clones in the sample, around 78% were seen once. Sequenced material: PBMCs. The receptors here all came from a woman aged 35 to 49 in good health and CMV-seronegative.

The chain links TRBV5-1 to TRBJ2-1; TRBD2 agrees at 7 bases. The ends lost 3 bases at V and 7 bases at J; junction bases unmatched: 4. The CDR3 is made up of 13 amino acids. The germline gives CDR1 SGHRS, CDR2 YFSETQ. CDR3 in amino acids: CASSSPGGNEQFF. The DNA for the CDR3 is TGCGCCAGCAGCTCTCCCGGGGGGAATGAGCAGTTCTTC.

About this clone itself: The same CDR3 is also encoded by other DNA sequences in this sample. This chain links TRBV28 with TRBJ1-5, with D possibly being TRBD1 (5 bases). V was pared by 5 bases and J by 5 bases, with 10 bases between. The CDR3 has 13 residues. Germline lookup yields CDR1 MDHEN and CDR2 SYDVKM. The CDR3 loop reads CASSPGVDQPQHF. The DNA for the CDR3 is TGTGCCAGCAGTCCGGGGGTCGATCAGCCCCAGCATTTT.

This rearrangement joins TRBV6-6 to TRBJ2-7; 9 nucleotides line up with TRBD2. Germline values: CDR1 MNHNY, CDR2 SVGAGI (reference sequence). This CDR3 has 16 residues. V gave up 5 bases and J gave up 7 bases; unmatched junction bases: 15. The CDR3 DNA reads as TGTGCCAGCAGTCCTGGCTTTGAAGCGGGAGGCTGGGAGCAGTACTTC. It is translated as CASSPGFEAGGWEQYF.

This clone was counted only a few times. The V call is TRBV6-5, the J call TRBJ2-6; weak D call: TRBD2 (5 bases). The CDR3 totals 15 residues. Trimming removed 2 bases at V and 0 bases at J, with 5 bases between. Germline V gene data show CDR1 as MNHEY and CDR2 as SVGAGI. The chain's CDR3 is CASSYEGSGANVLTF. CDR3 DNA sequence: TGTGCCAGCAGTTACGAGGGCTCTGGGGCCAACGTCCTGACTTTC.

The V and J genes are TRBV9 and TRBJ2-3; D perhaps matches TRBD2 (5 bases). V lost 7 bases and J lost 0, with 15 bases in between. The CDR3 runs to 15 residues. Germline V gene lookup returns CDR1 SGDLS and CDR2 YYNGEE. CDR3 sequence: CASVPGSFSTDTQYF. DNA of the CDR3: TGTGCCAGCGTCCCGGGAAGCTTTAGCACAGATACGCAGTATTTT.

V and J are TRBV27 and TRBJ2-7, with 8 bases aligning to TRBD1. Germline V gene lookup returns CDR1 MNHEY and CDR2 SMNVEV (reference sequence). The CDR3 is made up of 17 amino acids. V was clipped by 4 bases and J by 6 bases; unmatched bases: 17. CDR3 nucleotides: TGTGCCAGCAGTTCAACCGCACAGATAACAACAGGGGGCGAGCAGTACTTC. Its translation is CASSSTAQITTGGEQYF.

The chain couples TRBV7-2 to TRBJ2-7; D gene unclear. The length of the CDR3 is 12 residues. Germline lookup yields CDR1 SGHTA and CDR2 FQGNSA. V was pared by 2 bases and J by 4 bases, with 6 bases between. CDR3 DNA sequence: TGTGCCAGCAGCTTATCCCGTTACGAGCAGTACTTC. Its translation is CASSLSRYEQYF.

The CDR3 region is CASSFGSGRGNQPQHF. CDR3 nucleotide sequence: TGTGCCAGCAGCTTTGGGTCCGGAAGAGGAAATCAGCCCCAGCATTTT. V gene TRBV7-6 combines with J gene TRBJ1-5; D is unresolved. Trimming took off 3 bases at V and 4 bases at J, with 16 bases between the two ends. This CDR3 spans 16 amino acids. In germline, CDR1 is SGHVS, CDR2 FNYEAQ. Full variable domain (remainder filled in from reference TRBV7-6 and TRBJ1-5): GAGVSQSPRYKVTKRGQDVALRCDPISGHVSLYWYRQALGQGPEFLTYFNYEAQQDKSGLPNDRFSAERPEGSISTLTIQRTEQRDSAMYRCASSFGSGRGNQPQHFGDGTRLSIL.

With respect to this clone: One end of the junction does not line up with germline, which may come from a read error. The rearrangement joins TRBV5-1 to TRBJ2-4; weak D call: TRBD2 (6 bases). This CDR3 has 13 amino acids. Germline V lookup: CDR1 SGHRS, CDR2 YFSETQ. The CDR3 loop reads CASGGSNENSQYF. As DNA, the CDR3 is TGCGCCAGCGGGGGGAGTAACGAAAACAGTCAGTACTTC.

The chain employs TRBV6-5 and TRBJ2-2; possible D gene TRBD2, 5 bases. The CDR3 spans 15 residues. Trimming stripped 2 bases from V and 6 bases from J, with 13 bases between. Per germline, CDR1 MNHEY and CDR2 SVGAGI. For the CDR3, the DNA is TGTGCCAGCAGTTACGCCGTAGCGAAAGCCGGGGAGCTGTTTTTT. Encoded protein: CASSYAVAKAGELFF.

The chain links TRBV7-2 to TRBJ1-3; D is ambiguous. The CDR3 loop spans 15 amino acids. The germline gives CDR1 SGHTA, CDR2 FQGNSA. The V end lost 3 bases, the J end lost 3 bases, and 12 bases lay between the germline ends. The CDR3 spells CASSFSALIGNTIYF. The CDR3 DNA reads TGTGCCAGCAGCTTTAGCGCCTTGATTGGAAACACCATATATTTT.

The CDR3 loop is CASSPGGAGVRETQYF. The CDR3 nucleotides are TGCGCCAGCAGCCCTGGAGGCGCGGGGGTTAGGGAGACCCAGTACTTC. The chain has TRBV4-1 and TRBJ2-5, with 7 bases aligning to TRBD2. CDR1 is MGHRA, CDR2 YSYEKL, per germline. V was clipped by 4 bases and J by 5 bases; unmatched bases: 13. CDR3 length: 16 amino acids.

The gene calls are TRBV30 and TRBJ2-3; the D is unclear. CDR3 length equals 14 residues. V was shortened by 3 bases and J by 2 bases, with 12 bases between the two germline ends. Germline CDR1 and CDR2: GTSNPN and SVGIG (reference sequence). In DNA form, the CDR3 reads TGTGCCTGGAGCCCTGGGCAGACCACAGATACGCAGTATTTT. It specifies CAWSPGQTTDTQYF.

The J gene is TRBJ1-2, the V gene TRBV28; weak D call: TRBD1 (5 bases). Germline-derived CDR1 and CDR2 are MDHEN and SYDVKM. The CDR3 contains 14 residues. V shed 7 bases and J shed 4 bases, with 16 bases lying between them. The CDR3 DNA reads as TGTGCCAGCACCCTCGGGGGGTTCGGCTATGGCTACACCTTC. This sequence encodes CASTLGGFGYGYTF.

The chain uses TRBV7-6 and TRBJ2-2, with TRBD2 matching 7 bases. CDR3 size: 17 residues. Germline assignment: CDR1 SGHVS and CDR2 FNYEAQ. V lost 0 bases to trimming and J lost 1 base; unmatched junction nucleotides: 5. The CDR3 here is CASSLAPPGGNTGELFF. CDR3 bases: TGTGCCAGCAGCTTAGCGCCTCCGGGGGGGAACACCGGGGAGCTGTTTTTT. Using reference TRBV7-6 and TRBJ2-2 for the parts outside the CDR3, the full variable domain is GAGVSQSPRYKVTKRGQDVALRCDPISGHVSLYWYRQALGQGPEFLTYFNYEAQQDKSGLPNDRFSAERPEGSISTLTIQRTEQRDSAMYRCASSLAPPGGNTGELFFGEGSRLTVL.

The chain uses TRBV11-2 and TRBJ1-1; D is ambiguous. Trimming took off 5 bases at V and 11 bases at J, with 15 bases between the two ends. In germline, CDR1 is SGHAT, CDR2 FQNNGV. The CDR3 has 12 amino acids. CDR3 in amino acids: CASSTPGHRAFF. CDR3 bases: TGTGCCAGCAGCACGCCGGGTCATCGTGCTTTCTTT.

The V and J genes are TRBV7-2 and TRBJ1-6; 7 nucleotides align to TRBD1. The V segment lost 1 base and the J segment 10 bases; nucleotides outside the gene matches: 7. The CDR3 runs to 15 residues. Germline V lookup: CDR1 SGHTA, CDR2 FQGNSA. CDR3 amino acids: CASSLGQGYRSPLHF. The CDR3 DNA is TGTGCCAGCAGCTTAGGACAGGGATATAGGTCACCCCTCCACTTT.

This clone was seen once. The chain carries TRBV28 and TRBJ1-5; unclear D gene. The CDR3 length is 15 residues. V was pared by 4 bases and J by 4 bases, with 14 bases between. CDR1 and CDR2 from the germline V gene are MDHEN and SYDVKM. CDR3 residues: CASSSGGSRNQPQHF. The CDR3 coding sequence is TGTGCCAGCAGTTCGGGAGGGTCGCGGAATCAGCCCCAGCATTTT.

This clone was found a few times. The chain couples TRBV18 to TRBJ1-2; 8 nucleotides agree with TRBD1. This CDR3 contains 12 residues. Germline lookup yields CDR1 KGHSH and CDR2 LQKENI. V dropped 3 bases and J dropped 8; count of bases not matched to a gene: 2. The CDR3 here is CASSPTGDGYTF. For the CDR3, the DNA is TGTGCCAGCTCACCGACAGGGGACGGCTACACCTTC.

This chain uses TRBV27 with TRBJ2-7; maybe TRBD2 (6 bases). V gave up 5 bases and J gave up 0 bases, with 11 bases separating them. The CDR3 contains 14 residues. Germline V gene data show CDR1 as MNHEY and CDR2 as SMNVEV (reference sequence). CDR3 amino acids: CASSDGTYSYEQYF. The CDR3, as DNA: TGTGCCAGCAGTGACGGGACTTACTCCTACGAGCAGTACTTC.

The chain employs TRBV5-6 and TRBJ1-1, with D unclear. There are 17 residues in the CDR3. Trimming cost V 3 bases and J 8 bases, with 26 bases left between them. The germline gives CDR1 SGHDT, CDR2 YYEEEE. This CDR3 reads CASSSQGPPLRESEAFF. The CDR3 DNA follows: TGTGCCAGCAGCTCCCAAGGCCCCCCTTTGAGGGAAAGCGAAGCTTTCTTT.

This clone was found once. The DNA for the CDR3 is TGTGCCAGCAGTTACGAGGGGGCGGCTGGAAACACCATATATTTT. Residues: CASSYEGAAGNTIYF. The rearrangement uses TRBV6-5 and TRBJ1-3; the match to TRBD1 covers 7 bases. There are 15 residues in the CDR3. Losses at the gene ends were 2 bases for V and 2 bases for J; bases not matched to a gene: 3. From germline, CDR1 is MNHEY and CDR2 SVGAGI.

The V call is TRBV6-5, the J call TRBJ2-5; D not resolved. CDR3 length equals 14 residues. V was trimmed by 4 bases and J by 7 bases, leaving 16 bases between them. Germline-derived CDR1 and CDR2 are MNHEY and SVGAGI. The DNA of the CDR3 is TGTGCCAGCAGTTCCGGAGACTCCCCGGGGACCCAGTACTTC. Translation gives CASSSGDSPGTQYF.